This T cell receptor (beta chain) emerged from a study of blood T cells in healthy people across ages. Findings and caveats of the study: Those diversity estimates obtained from one million T cells were thought to be underestimates.

Primed by a sample-barcoded 5' primer and a J-beta primer mix, a second PCR proceeded for about 6 to 12 cycles. TCRdb called the 5' RACE reads again in MiXCR, with one record for every CDR3 protein. Of 760,000 or so distinct CDR3 sequences in the sample, roughly 25% were seen once. Trimming took off 4 bases at V and 5 bases at J, with 15 bases between the two ends. CDR3 length equals 14 residues. The germline V gene has CDR1 SEHNR and CDR2 FQNEAQ (reference sequence). Comment on this clonotype: What it binds is not known.

The same sample was also studied in work on T cells of mothers and their children. That paper states: M1S, a second-PCR primer, added sample barcodes and 2-4 random nucleotides. In each mother, TCR beta CDR3 reads exceeded 10 million; in each child, they numbered around 3 million.

This TCR came from a boy aged 10-17 years in good health. This sequence joins TRBV7-9 and TRBJ2-7; D may be TRBD1 (6 bases). Sample: blood. CDR3 DNA sequence: TGTGCCAGCAGCTATACAGGGACCACCCACGAGCAGTACTTC. Translated, it gives CASSYTGTTHEQYF.